Described below is a single TCR beta chain sequence and its context. It was into CD45RA+ naive and CD45RA-negative memory subsets that the CD4+ cells were split. For every subset, genomic DNA was evenly distributed across several immunoSEQ plates. Data came from immunoSEQ multiplex PCR; TCRdb stores just in-frame clones and leaves some out. Here the sample spans millions of clones, 85% to 95% being singletons. This entry is derived from a study of shared clonotypes between healthy human individuals. The clonotype originates from a man between 18 and 29 years old in good health. Some clones in this sample may be carry-over from other donors' samples. The specimen was naive CD4+ T cells from PBMCs. The subset here: CD45RA+ positively selected.

CDR3 bases: TGTGCCAGCAGCCCCCTGGCGGGAGGGTCGTACGAGCAGTACTTC. It translates to CASSPLAGGSYEQYF. The gene calls are TRBV5-5 and TRBJ2-7; 9 bases match TRBD2. V gave up 4 bases and J gave up 4 bases; unmatched junction bases: 9. This CDR3 has 15 residues. In germline, CDR1 is SGHKS, CDR2 YYEKEE (reference sequence).